The 5 T cell receptor beta chains in this list originate from one sample, sequenced in a study of blood T cell repertoires in COVID-19. TCRdb's table, derived via immunoSEQ multiplex PCR, lists solely in-frame clones and lacks some. The sample carries some 150,000 clones, around 84% recorded once. Sequencing was carried out using peripheral blood. These receptors all come from a middle-aged man with acute or convalescent COVID-19.

This chain links TRBV2 with TRBJ2-3, with TRBD2 identical over 12 bases. Per the germline V gene, CDR1 is SNHLY and CDR2 is FYNNEI. The CDR3 length is 15 residues. The V gene end was trimmed by 5 bases and the J gene end by 5 bases; junction bases not matched to a gene: 5. Here the CDR3 DNA reads TGTGCCAGCAGTTCTAGCGGGGGGGAGGTAGATACGCAGTATTTT. It encodes CASSSSGGEVDTQYF.

The chain combines TRBV28 with TRBJ2-2; 9 bases are shared with TRBD1. The CDR3 runs 14 residues. Losses at the gene ends were 9 bases for V and 7 bases for J; bases not matched to a gene: 9. Germline loops: CDR1 MDHEN, CDR2 SYDVKM. The CDR3 coding sequence is TGTGCCAGTGGGACCGGGACAGGGAACGGGGAGCTGTTTTTT. This codes for CASGTGTGNGELFF.

The genes are TRBV12-3 or TRBV12-4 and TRBJ1-2; D ambiguous. With 2 bases removed from V and 5 bases from J, the gap between germline ends came to 9 bases. The CDR3 covers 13 residues. The DNA of the CDR3 is TGTGCCAGCAGTTTACCGGGGTTGTATGGCTACACCTTC. Amino acid sequence: CASSLPGLYGYTF.

J is TRBJ2-2 and V is TRBV4-1, with a tentative D call TRBD2 (5 bases). The germline V and J ends were trimmed by 2 bases and 2 bases, with 15 bases remaining between them. This CDR3 is 17 amino acids long. The germline gives CDR1 MGHRA, CDR2 YSYEKL. The CDR3 region has the DNA TGCGCCAGCAGCCAATCGGGAAACCCAGGAAACACCGGGGAGCTGTTTTTT. It yields the protein CASSQSGNPGNTGELFF.

V usage is TRBV29-1 and J usage is TRBJ1-1, with 9 bases identical to TRBD1. The CDR3 spans 12 residues. Trimming cost V 4 bases and J 10 bases; bases outside gene matches: 7. Germline CDR1 reads SQVTM; CDR2 reads ANQGSEA. The CDR3 DNA is TGCAGCGTTGCTGGGACAGGGTGGCGAGCTTTCTTT. Translated: CSVAGTGWRAFF.